This TCR beta chain emerged from a study of T cell responses to AZD1222 COVID-19 vaccine (dated by TCRdb to 2020 to 2023). Background for the entire study: AZD1222 recipients with second doses at about 4 weeks or about 12 weeks were pooled, because spike-specific TCR depth and breadth did not differ between schedules. TCR sequencing covered fewer than 250 trial participants: approximately 200 given two doses of AZD1222 and approximately 26 given two doses of MenACWY control vaccine. Trial participants were enrolled by age into subgroups of 18-55, 56-69 and 70-plus years, and around 150, 29 and 61 TCR-sequenced participants, respectively, were included in these subgroups. The investigation overall reported the following: The 56-69-year group was small, and its depth increase did not reach significance, likely because of low power. Epitopes outside the regions mutated in the B.1.351 and B.1.1.7 variants were reportedly recognized by nearly half of the unique spike-specific TCRs. No day 14 peak-response samples were available, so repertoires were characterized only after the peak T cell response. Participants were mostly white British and included more females than males, and it was suggested by the authors that clonal diversity may have been underestimated. After two AZD1222 doses, both the breadth and the depth of spike-specific TCRs were significantly higher than at day 0 and than in MenACWY recipients. Vaccine-associated CD4 TCRs spanned the whole spike protein, with dominant responses in regions 160-218 and 743-854. Conclusions about previously exposed vaccinees are limited because only a handful of AZD1222 recipients were SARS-CoV-2 seropositive at baseline.

The CDR3 regions of human TCRbeta chains were subjected to immunosequencing. The original pipeline was this. TCRs in the repertoires were matched against a reference library of SARS-CoV-2-specific TCRs that had been generated with the MIRA antigen-specificity platform. Breadth was defined as the fraction of unique TCRs that were SARS-CoV-2-associated, and depth was defined as the fraction of total T cells that were SARS-CoV-2-associated. Using the MIRA data, each spike-specific TCR was assigned both to the spike region to which the TCR was reactive and to a CD4 or CD8 class. Log10-transformed breadth and depth values were compared by one-way ANOVA with Sidak's multiple comparisons tests. In its TCRdb copy, this immuneACCESS table keeps in-frame sequences only and misses some clones. Where compared with another copy, unresolved V genes explain less than half of these, and the others have no known cause. That table furnishes V, J and clone size, whereas the DNA furnished D and trimming. Counted in this sample were 95,000 to 150,000 clones; over 75% of them appeared once. The leading ten clones occupy over 5.5% of the sample.

The time point label, read with the paper, signifies: baseline before first vaccination. Samples from vaccinated people were obtained from the UK trials COV001 and COV002, which included a single-blind randomized controlled phase 2/3 trial of AZD1222 (ChAdOx1 nCoV-19) in healthy adults. For TCRbeta chain sequencing, PBMC samples were collected from trial participants at day 0 and at day 28 after the second dose. Notes on this clone: Its target antigen remains unknown. Within one base of it there is no much larger clone, and no base qualities were kept.

The CDR3 numbers 13 residues from cysteine through phenylalanine. Of the read, only the CDR3 DNA is kept; its 39 bases are in frame from base 1. V and J lose 1 base and 12 bases, and a span of 13 bases separates them. The germline V gene supplies CDR1 KGHSH and CDR2 LQKENI. The clonotype comes from an adult in good health. This specimen consisted of peripheral blood, obtained on day 0 of AZD1222 vaccination. This sequence uses TRBV18 and TRBJ1-5; the D gene cannot be resolved reliably. The bases are TGTGCCAGCTCACCACTGGCTTTTGAAAACCAGCATTTT. Translation gives CASSPLAFENQHF. The full variable domain, with segments outside the CDR3 supplied by the reference TRBV18 and TRBJ1-5 proteins, appears as NAGVMQNPRHLVRRRGQEARLRCSPMKGHSHVYWYRQLPEEGLKFMVYLQKENIIDESGMPKERFSAEFPKEGPSILRIQQVVRGDSAAYFCASSPLAFENQHFGDGTRLSIL.